This T cell receptor (beta chain) emerged from a study of shared clonotypes between healthy human individuals. Notes on the study in general: Roughly 5% of naive CD4 clonotypes were common to a handful of donors. Researchers found naive subsets generally carried larger estimated richness than memory subsets.

On this clone: The target antigen is unknown. Other DNA sequences in this sample translate to the same CDR3.

V was shortened by 5 bases and J by 4 bases, with 8 bases between the two germline ends. This CDR3 has 12 residues. The V gene's germline CDR1 is MNHEY and CDR2 SVGAGI. Only in-frame clones appear in the TCRdb table, and some are missing; sequencing was by immunoSEQ multiplex PCR. The data hold 2 million to 3 million clones, with roughly 93% observed a single time. The TCR was taken from a man aged 18 to 30 in good health. Some clones in this sample may be carry-over from other donors' samples. Sequenced material: naive CD4+ T cells from PBMCs. Documented subset: CD45RA+ positively selected. The chain links TRBV6-5 to TRBJ1-1; D is possibly TRBD1 (6 bases). Written as DNA, the CDR3 is TGTGCCAGCAGTGGAGGGGGCACTGAAGCTTTCTTT. Amino acid sequence: CASSGGGTEAFF.